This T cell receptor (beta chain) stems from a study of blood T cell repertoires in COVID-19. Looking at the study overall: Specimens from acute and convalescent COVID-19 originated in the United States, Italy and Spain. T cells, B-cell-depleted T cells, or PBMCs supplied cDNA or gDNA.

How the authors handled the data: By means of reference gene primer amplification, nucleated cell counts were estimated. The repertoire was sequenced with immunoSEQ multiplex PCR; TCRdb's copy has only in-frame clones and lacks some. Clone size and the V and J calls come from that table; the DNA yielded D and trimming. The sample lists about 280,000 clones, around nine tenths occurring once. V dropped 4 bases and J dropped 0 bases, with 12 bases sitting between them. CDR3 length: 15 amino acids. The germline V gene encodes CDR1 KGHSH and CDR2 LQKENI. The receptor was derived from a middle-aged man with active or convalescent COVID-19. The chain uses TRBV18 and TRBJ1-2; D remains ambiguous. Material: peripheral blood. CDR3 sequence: CASSRADDPNYGYTF. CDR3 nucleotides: TGTGCCAGCTCACGAGCGGACGATCCTAACTATGGCTACACCTTC.